Shown below are 25 T cell receptor beta chains from a single sample sequenced in a study of Ad26.COV2.S vaccination and SARS-CoV-2 variants. Treatment defined: about 20 received Ad26.COV2.S at low or high dose, single or two shots; about 5 received placebo; per-sample allocation not given. The samples date from day 63 after the first vaccine or placebo injection. The assay was immunoSEQ multiplex PCR, and TCRdb's table has in-frame clones only and misses some. The sample holds 350,000 to 400,000 clones, roughly nine tenths seen once. Sequencing was performed on peripheral blood, taken in a trial of Ad26.COV2.S vaccine versus placebo. The receptors stem from a person aged 18-60 years who received the Ad26.COV2.S COVID-19 vaccine or a placebo.

The V call is TRBV19, the J call TRBJ2-1; TRBD2 agrees at 10 bases. CDR1 LNHDA and CDR2 SQIVND come from the germline V gene (reference sequence). Losses at the gene ends were 4 bases for V and 7 bases for J; bases not matched to a gene: 7. The CDR3 is 15 amino acids. The CDR3 nucleotides read TGTGCCAGTAGTACTGGGGGACTAGCGACAAATGAGCAGTTCTTC. Amino acid sequence: CASSTGGLATNEQFF.

The chain couples TRBV5-1 to TRBJ1-1; a possible D gene is TRBD1 (5 bases). The germline V gene encodes CDR1 SGHRS and CDR2 YFSETQ. The V gene lost 4 bases and the J gene lost 0 bases, with 7 bases spanning the gap. CDR3 length: 13 residues. The CDR3 bases are TGCGCCAGCAGCACACAGGTGAACACTGAAGCTTTCTTT. Its protein product is CASSTQVNTEAFF.

The rearrangement joins TRBV18 to TRBJ1-1, with 9 bases fitting TRBD1. Per germline, CDR1 KGHSH and CDR2 LQKENI. V lost 4 bases and J lost 3; bases outside the gene matches: 15. The CDR3 runs 18 residues. CDR3 coding DNA: TGTGCCAGCTCACGAGATCACGGACAGGGGTTCCTCCACACTGAAGCTTTCTTT. Protein product: CASSRDHGQGFLHTEAFF.

A single count supports this clone. The chain uses TRBV19 and TRBJ1-1; maybe TRBD1 (5 bases). The germline V gene has CDR1 LNHDA and CDR2 SQIVND (reference sequence). The V and J ends lost 7 bases and 0 bases respectively, with 12 bases between them. The CDR3 spans 14 residues. DNA of the CDR3: TGTGCCAGTACCCTGGGGACGGTGAACACTGAAGCTTTCTTT. Protein product: CASTLGTVNTEAFF.

The chain recombines TRBV6-5 with TRBJ2-7; 10 bases align to TRBD1. Per the germline V gene, CDR1 is MNHEY and CDR2 is SVGAGI. J lost 4 bases, V lost 2 bases, and 5 bases had no gene match. The CDR3 runs to 15 residues. CDR3 coding DNA: TGTGCCAGCAGTTACGACGGACAGGGGGGGTACGAGCAGTACTTC. This sequence encodes CASSYDGQGGYEQYF.

V is TRBV10-2 and J is TRBJ1-2; D uncertain. This CDR3 has 13 amino acids. Germline CDR1 is WSHSY and CDR2 is SAAADI. The ends were cut back, 9 bases at V and 2 bases at J, with 13 bases in the middle. CDR3 nucleotides: TGCGCCAGTAGAAGTCGGTTGAACTATGGCTACACCTTC. This translates into CASRSRLNYGYTF.

The rearrangement uses TRBV2 and TRBJ1-6; D is perhaps TRBD1 (5 bases). Germline V gene sequence: CDR1 SNHLY, CDR2 FYNNEI. Trimming removed 8 bases at V and 7 bases at J, with 12 bases between. This CDR3 is 13 amino acids long. The CDR3 DNA sequence: TGTGCCAGCGGTGGGGGACTGAATTCACCCCTCCACTTT. Translation: CASGGGLNSPLHF.

This clone has more than one count but fewer than ten. V and J are TRBV3-1 (or the pseudogene TRBV3-2) and TRBJ2-2, with D unresolved. V was trimmed by 4 bases and J by 7 bases, leaving 7 bases between them. The CDR3 contains 12 residues. Germline values: CDR1 LGHDT, CDR2 YNNKEL (reference sequence). Here the CDR3 DNA reads TGTGCCAGCAGCCTTTGGGTCGGGGAGCTGTTTTTT. It codes for CASSLWVGELFF.

This clone was observed a few times. The same CDR3 can be traced to other DNA sequences in this sample. The chain employs TRBV5-1 and TRBJ2-2; D is undetermined. This CDR3 has 14 amino acids. V dropped 0 bases and J dropped 0 bases, with 3 bases sitting between them. Germline lookup yields CDR1 SGHRS and CDR2 YFSETQ. CDR3 DNA sequence: TGCGCCAGCAGCTTGGACACGAACACCGGGGAGCTGTTTTTT. This sequence encodes CASSLDTNTGELFF.

The rearrangement links TRBV5-8 to TRBJ1-5, with D uncertain. CDR3 size: 13 residues. V lost 0 bases and J lost 11, with 12 bases in between. From germline, CDR1 is SGHTS and CDR2 YDEGEE. The CDR3 loop is CASSLADKGAQHF. DNA for the CDR3: TGTGCCAGCAGCTTGGCCGATAAGGGAGCCCAGCATTTT.

The V call is TRBV5-1, the J call TRBJ2-3; no clear D. Looked up from germline, CDR1 is SGHRS and CDR2 is YFSETQ. The CDR3 loop spans 15 amino acids. V was clipped by 0 bases and J by 1 base, with 9 bases between them. CDR3 sequence: CASSLEGHRTDTQYF. DNA for the CDR3: TGCGCCAGCAGCTTGGAGGGCCATCGCACAGATACGCAGTATTTT.

V gene TRBV4-1 combines with J gene TRBJ1-2; a possible D gene is TRBD1 (6 bases). The CDR3 contains 17 residues. Germline V gene data show CDR1 as MGHRA and CDR2 as YSYEKL. The ends were cut back, 1 base at V and 2 bases at J, with 17 bases in the middle. The CDR3 protein is CASSQVFHQGRNYGYTF. The CDR3 DNA reads TGCGCCAGCAGCCAAGTTTTTCATCAGGGGAGAAACTATGGCTACACCTTC.

This chain joins TRBV6-6 and TRBJ2-7; no definite D call. V was pared by 0 bases and J by 3 bases, with 6 bases between. Germline assignment: CDR1 MNHNY and CDR2 SVGAGI (reference sequence). The CDR3 consists of 13 residues. Here the CDR3 reads CASSYSKDYEQYF. The CDR3 DNA is TGTGCCAGCAGTTACTCGAAGGACTACGAGCAGTACTTC.

This clone was recorded a few times. This chain connects TRBV18 to TRBJ2-1; 8 nucleotides align to TRBD2. This CDR3 has 13 amino acids. With V trimmed by 5 bases and J by 9 bases, 6 bases remained unmatched. Germline V gene sequence: CDR1 KGHSH, CDR2 LQKENI. CDR3 nucleotides: TGTGCCAGCTCAGGCGCGGGGGGTACTGAGCAGTTCTTC. The encoded protein is CASSGAGGTEQFF.

The V call is TRBV2, the J call TRBJ2-2; 12 positions agree with TRBD2. CDR1 is SNHLY and CDR2 is FYNNEI in the germline V gene. J was trimmed by 4 bases and V by 4 bases; bases with no gene match: 7. The CDR3 length is 17 residues. Here the CDR3 reads CASSGLAGDPVTGELFF. CDR3 bases: TGTGCCAGCAGTGGACTAGCGGGGGACCCGGTCACCGGGGAGCTGTTTTTT.

This chain connects TRBV11-2 to TRBJ1-1, with D maybe TRBD1 (5 bases). This CDR3 region has 11 residues. Trimming pared 4 bases from V and 6 bases from J, leaving 6 bases between. CDR1 SGHAT and CDR2 FQNNGV come from the germline V gene. The CDR3 loop reads CASSWGAEAFF. CDR3 bases: TGTGCCAGCAGCTGGGGGGCTGAAGCTTTCTTT.

This chain connects TRBV11-2 to TRBJ2-5, with TRBD1 matching over 8 bases. With V trimmed by 2 bases and J by 5 bases, 10 bases remained unmatched. The CDR3 sequence is 16 residues long. CDR1 is SGHAT, CDR2 FQNNGV, per germline. CDR3 in DNA: TGTGCCAGCAGCTTATCCCCGGACAGGGCCCGGGAGACCCAGTACTTC. As protein: CASSLSPDRARETQYF.

V gene TRBV11-3 combines with J gene TRBJ2-3, with 7 bases matching TRBD2. V trimming: 2 bases; J trimming: 8 bases; junction bases outside the gene matches: 7. In germline, CDR1 is SGHNT, CDR2 YENEEA. This CDR3 comprises 14 residues. CDR3 region: CASSLRRGRVTQYF. The CDR3 region has the DNA TGTGCCAGCAGCTTAAGGAGAGGGAGGGTTACGCAGTATTTT.

The chain links TRBV6-1 to TRBJ2-1; 13 bases map to TRBD2. V gave up 2 bases and J gave up 8 bases; unmatched junction bases: 9. Germline V CDR1 and CDR2: MNHNS, SASEGT. This CDR3 comprises 17 residues. The CDR3 DNA reads TGTGCCAGCAGTGAACACCTGGGACTAGCGGGGATCGATGAGCAGTTCTTC. It codes for CASSEHLGLAGIDEQFF.

J is TRBJ1-5 and V is TRBV19; no firm D call. Germline CDR1 and CDR2: LNHDA and SQIVND (reference sequence). V was shortened by 3 bases and J by 3 bases, with 15 bases between the two germline ends. This CDR3 is built from 16 residues. The CDR3 protein is CASSIDNGRLNQPQHF. The CDR3 DNA sequence: TGTGCCAGTAGTATTGACAATGGTAGGCTCAATCAGCCCCAGCATTTT.

This clone was recorded a few times. The chain carries TRBV7-9 and TRBJ2-3, with 11 bases matching TRBD2. The CDR3 has 17 amino acids. The V gene's germline CDR1 is SEHNR and CDR2 FQNEAQ (reference sequence). The V and J ends lost 4 bases and 1 base, in that order; junction bases with no gene match: 7. In DNA, the CDR3 is TGTGCCAGCAGCTACCTAGCGGGGGGACTTGGCACAGATACGCAGTATTTT. Translation gives CASSYLAGGLGTDTQYF.

The V gene is TRBV4-1, the J gene TRBJ2-2, with D possibly TRBD2 on 5 matching bases. V was pared by 3 bases and J by 4 bases, with 15 bases between. The length of the CDR3 is 16 residues. Germline-derived CDR1 and CDR2 are MGHRA and YSYEKL. The CDR3 coding sequence is TGCGCCAGCAGCCATGCCCGGGGAGATCCCACCGGGGAGCTGTTTTTT. It encodes CASSHARGDPTGELFF.

In DNA form, the CDR3 reads TGTGCCAGCAGCCTAAGGAGTAATGAAAAACTGTTTTTT. It yields the protein CASSLRSNEKLFF. The chain has TRBV13 and TRBJ1-4; no definite D call. The V end was cut by 5 bases, the J end by 4 bases, with 8 bases between. The CDR3 loop spans 13 amino acids. Germline-derived CDR1 and CDR2 are PRHDT and FYEKMQ (reference sequence).

The chain employs TRBV6-5 and TRBJ1-2; TRBD1 matches at 8 bases. The V gene end was trimmed by 6 bases and the J gene end by 5 bases; junction bases not matched to a gene: 5. The CDR3 is 13 residues long. CDR1 and CDR2 from the germline V gene are MNHEY and SVGAGI. CDR3 coding DNA: TGTGCCAGCAGCATGACAGGGGTTTATGGCTACACCTTC. This sequence encodes CASSMTGVYGYTF.

The chain is built from TRBV28 and TRBJ1-1, with D uncertain. V lost 4 bases and J lost 5, with 17 bases in between. The CDR3 has 15 amino acids. In germline, CDR1 is MDHEN, CDR2 SYDVKM. The CDR3, as DNA: TGTGCCAGCAGTTCCCGACCCTCCCGGGTTACTGAAGCTTTCTTT. This sequence encodes CASSSRPSRVTEAFF.